The next 28 T cell receptor beta chains were all read from a single sample in a study of cytomegalovirus exposure and HLA in healthy donors. Produced via immunoSEQ multiplex PCR; TCRdb's table is partial and in-frame only. In the table there are about 120,000 clones, approximately 90% of which are singletons. Sequencing was carried out using PBMCs. The receptors were gathered from a woman younger than 30 in good health and CMV-seropositive.

The genes are TRBV6-6 and TRBJ1-4; D possibly corresponds to TRBD1 (5 bases). V was trimmed by 5 bases and J by 4 bases, leaving 14 bases between them. The CDR3 has 15 amino acids. Germline V gene sequence: CDR1 MNHNY, CDR2 SVGAGI (reference sequence). CDR3 bases: TGTGCCAGCAGTCGGGGGTGGAGCAATAATGAAAAACTGTTTTTT. Residues: CASSRGWSNNEKLFF.

The chain carries TRBV19 and TRBJ1-1; 9 nucleotides match TRBD1. With V trimmed by 5 bases and J by 1 base, 5 bases remained unmatched. CDR3 length equals 15 residues. The germline V gene encodes CDR1 LNHDA and CDR2 SQIVND (reference sequence). The CDR3 DNA reads as TGTGCCAGTAGTCCGCCGGACAGGGGGAACACTGAAGCTTTCTTT. Translating gives CASSPPDRGNTEAFF.

This clone appeared once. V usage is TRBV7-8 and J usage is TRBJ2-7, with TRBD2 matching over 11 bases. This CDR3 is 14 amino acids long. Germline values: CDR1 SGHVS, CDR2 FQNEAQ. V lost 5 bases to trimming and J lost 4 bases; unmatched junction nucleotides: 4. CDR3 region: CASSALAGAYEQYF. The CDR3 coding sequence is TGTGCCAGCAGCGCACTAGCGGGAGCGTACGAGCAGTACTTC.

This rearrangement joins TRBV6-5 to TRBJ1-2, with D perhaps TRBD1 (6 bases). V was cut by 7 bases and J by 2 bases, with 17 bases left in between. The CDR3 has 15 amino acids. Germline assignment: CDR1 MNHEY and CDR2 SVGAGI. In nucleotides, the CDR3 is TGTGCCAGCACCCCCGGTAACCAGGGGAACTATGGCTACACCTTC. This encodes CASTPGNQGNYGYTF.

The rearrangement uses TRBV5-6 and TRBJ1-3, with D tentatively TRBD1 (6 bases). Trimming pared 1 base from V and 4 bases from J, leaving 9 bases between. The germline V gene has CDR1 SGHDT and CDR2 YYEEEE. This CDR3 is built from 14 residues. In nucleotides, the CDR3 is TGTGCCAGCAGCTTGTTCCAGGGGGGAAACACCATATATTTT. Its protein product is CASSLFQGGNTIYF. Drawing the rest from reference TRBV5-6 and TRBJ1-3, the complete variable domain is DAGVTQSPTHLIKTRGQQVTLRCSPKSGHDTVSWYQQALGQGPQFIFQYYEEEERQRGNFPDRFSGHQFPNYSSELNVNALLLGDSALYLCASSLFQGGNTIYFGEGSWLTVV.

The J gene is TRBJ2-7, the V gene TRBV7-9; possibly TRBD1 for D (6 bases). Germline V CDR1 and CDR2: SEHNR, FQNEAQ (reference sequence). The V end was cut by 8 bases, the J end by 6 bases, with 17 bases between. This CDR3 comprises 13 residues. The CDR3 DNA sequence: TGTGCCAGCGGGGGACGAGTACAGGGCGAGCAGTACTTC. Its protein is CASGGRVQGEQYF.

J is TRBJ2-1 and V is TRBV5-6; TRBD2 agrees at 7 bases. The CDR3 consists of 14 residues. Germline V gene sequence: CDR1 SGHDT, CDR2 YYEEEE. Germline trimming cut 0 bases from V and 8 bases from J; bases unmatched to any gene: 5. CDR3: CASSLGTTSYEQFF. CDR3 coding DNA: TGTGCCAGCAGCTTGGGCACGACTAGCTATGAGCAGTTCTTC. Together with reference TRBV5-6 and TRBJ2-1, the CDR3 gives the full variable domain: DAGVTQSPTHLIKTRGQQVTLRCSPKSGHDTVSWYQQALGQGPQFIFQYYEEEERQRGNFPDRFSGHQFPNYSSELNVNALLLGDSALYLCASSLGTTSYEQFFGPGTRLTVL.

This clone was found once. CDR3 nucleotides: TGTGCCAGCAGCGTTCTAGCAGGGAACACTGAAGCTTTCTTT. It translates to CASSVLAGNTEAFF. The gene calls are TRBV7-8 and TRBJ1-1; no clear D. Looked up from germline, CDR1 is SGHVS and CDR2 is FQNEAQ. The V gene lost 5 bases and the J gene lost 1 base, with 11 bases spanning the gap. This CDR3 comprises 14 residues.

The chain is built from TRBV9 and TRBJ2-7, with 10 bases matching TRBD2. V gave up 2 bases and J gave up 0 bases; unmatched junction bases: 11. The CDR3 sequence is 18 residues long. Germline CDR1 and CDR2: SGDLS and YYNGEE. DNA of the CDR3: TGTGCCAGCAGCGTCTCGCTAGCGGGAGCCGAGAGCTCCTACGAGCAGTACTTC. Translating gives CASSVSLAGAESSYEQYF.

The V gene is TRBV5-4, the J gene TRBJ2-7, with 9 bases that match TRBD2. Trimming at V came to 5 bases and at J to 2 bases, leaving 5 bases not matched to a gene. This CDR3 has 14 amino acids. Germline V gene sequence: CDR1 SGHNT, CDR2 YYREEE (reference sequence). The CDR3 loop is CASRRAGGPYEQYF. The CDR3 coding sequence is TGTGCCAGCAGGCGGGCGGGAGGGCCCTACGAGCAGTACTTC.

This clone was seen once. The chain is built from TRBV30 and TRBJ1-2, with 8 positions matching TRBD1. Germline V gives CDR1 GTSNPN, CDR2 SVGIG (reference sequence). The CDR3 loop spans 15 amino acids. V shed 5 bases and J 1 base; nucleotides not matched to a gene: 9. In DNA form, the CDR3 reads TGTGCCTGGTGGGTGGGACAGGCATATAACTATGGCTACACCTTC. Translation: CAWWVGQAYNYGYTF.

This chain links TRBV9 with TRBJ1-4; 8 nucleotides align to TRBD1. CDR1 and CDR2 (germline): SGDLS, YYNGEE. V shed 3 bases and J 3 bases; nucleotides not matched to a gene: 4. The length of the CDR3 is 15 residues. CDR3 sequence: CASSALGQANEKLFF. Here the CDR3 DNA reads TGTGCCAGCAGCGCCTTGGGACAGGCTAATGAAAAACTGTTTTTT.

This clone was seen only once. The rearrangement uses TRBV25-1 and TRBJ2-1; 8 bases match TRBD1. The CDR3 totals 15 residues. Germline-derived CDR1 and CDR2 are MGHDK and SYGVNS. The V and J ends lost 4 bases and 7 bases, in that order; junction bases with no gene match: 9. CDR3 amino acids: CASSGTTGDRNEQFF. CDR3 nucleotide sequence: TGTGCCAGCAGTGGGACGACAGGGGATCGTAATGAGCAGTTCTTC.

The table lists this clone with a count of one. The chain couples TRBV28 to TRBJ1-5; D not certain. With 5 bases removed from V and 5 bases from J, the gap between germline ends came to 13 bases. Germline assignment: CDR1 MDHEN and CDR2 SYDVKM. The CDR3 loop spans 14 amino acids. CDR3 in amino acids: CASSPLLTDQPQHF. The DNA of the CDR3 is TGTGCCAGCAGTCCGCTCCTAACAGATCAGCCCCAGCATTTT.

The V gene is TRBV9, the J gene TRBJ2-1, with a weak D call TRBD2 (6 bases). Trimming took 4 bases from V and 2 from J, leaving 19 bases between them. The CDR3 has 17 residues. CDR1 and CDR2 from the germline V gene are SGDLS and YYNGEE. CDR3 in amino acids: CASSPPRGGMTYNEQFF. The DNA for the CDR3 is TGTGCCAGCAGCCCCCCGAGAGGCGGGATGACCTACAATGAGCAGTTCTTC.

V gene TRBV6-5 combines with J gene TRBJ2-2; TRBD2 agrees at 8 bases. Germline V lookup: CDR1 MNHEY, CDR2 SVGAGI. After removal of 5 bases from V and 4 bases from J, the junction contained 6 bases not matched to a gene. The CDR3 has 15 amino acids. CDR3 nucleotide sequence: TGTGCCAGCAGTCGCGTTAGCGGGGCCACCGGGGAGCTGTTTTTT. It codes for CASSRVSGATGELFF.

The V call is TRBV4-1, the J call TRBJ1-5; 7 bases align to TRBD1. V lost 4 bases to trimming and J lost 6 bases; unmatched junction nucleotides: 9. The CDR3 loop spans 15 amino acids. Germline-derived CDR1 and CDR2 are MGHRA and YSYEKL. The CDR3 spells CASSLEGGAGQPQHF. The DNA for the CDR3 is TGCGCCAGCAGCCTTGAAGGGGGCGCGGGTCAGCCCCAGCATTTT.

This clone was picked up one time. The DNA of the CDR3 is TGCGCCAGCAGCCAAGTCTTTGCGGGGGCGGGCACCGGGGAGCTGTTTTTT. Amino acid sequence: CASSQVFAGAGTGELFF. The V and J genes are TRBV4-1 and TRBJ2-2; the D gene is possibly TRBD2 (7 bases). The CDR3 length is 17 residues. Per the germline V gene, CDR1 is MGHRA and CDR2 is YSYEKL. The V and J ends lost 1 base and 4 bases respectively, with 16 bases between them.

In this sample, this clone turned up once. The rearrangement links TRBV5-1 to TRBJ1-4, with 8 bases matching TRBD1. This CDR3 region has 16 residues. Germline V gene sequence: CDR1 SGHRS, CDR2 YFSETQ. The V and J ends lost 4 bases and 7 bases, in that order; junction bases with no gene match: 12. CDR3 protein: CASSAQSRGLGEKLFF. The CDR3 DNA reads as TGCGCCAGCAGCGCGCAATCCAGGGGGCTTGGTGAAAAACTGTTTTTT.

There are a few counts of this clone. This chain joins TRBV6-5 and TRBJ1-2; D call uncertain. Germline V gene data show CDR1 as MNHEY and CDR2 as SVGAGI. With 1 base removed from V and 7 bases from J, the gap between germline ends came to 16 bases. This CDR3 is built from 15 residues. In nucleotides, the CDR3 is TGTGCCAGCAGTTACTGGAGTGGTGTTCGCGGTGGCTACACCTTC. This gives the protein CASSYWSGVRGGYTF.

The gene calls are TRBV7-9 and TRBJ2-1, with 11 bases matching TRBD2. CDR1 and CDR2 (germline): SEHNR, FQNEAQ (reference sequence). The CDR3 totals 16 residues. Losses at the gene ends were 4 bases for V and 8 bases for J; bases not matched to a gene: 10. The chain's CDR3 is CASSYPGLAGMDEQFF. CDR3 in DNA: TGTGCCAGCAGCTACCCTGGACTAGCGGGTATGGATGAGCAGTTCTTC.

This chain links TRBV4-1 with TRBJ1-1; no clear D. Germline-derived CDR1 and CDR2 are MGHRA and YSYEKL. Trimming took 0 bases from V and 7 from J, leaving 9 bases between them. The CDR3 spans 13 residues. The CDR3 protein is CASSQEREYEAFF. For the CDR3, the DNA is TGCGCCAGCAGCCAAGAGCGAGAATATGAAGCTTTCTTT.

The chain employs TRBV7-9 and TRBJ2-3, with TRBD2 as a possible D gene (6 bases). The V and J ends lost 1 base and 1 base respectively, with 15 bases between them. The CDR3 is made up of 17 amino acids. Germline V CDR1 and CDR2: SEHNR, FQNEAQ (reference sequence). CDR3 region: CASSLGRAGSRTDTQYF. CDR3 nucleotide sequence: TGTGCCAGCAGCTTAGGTAGGGCGGGGAGCCGCACAGATACGCAGTATTTT. The full variable domain, with the rest looked up from reference TRBV7-9 and TRBJ2-3, is DTGVSQNPRHKITKRGQNVTFRCDPISEHNRLYWYRQTLGQGPEFLTYFQNEAQLEKSRLLSDRFSAERPKGSFSTLEIQRTEQGDSAMYLCASSLGRAGSRTDTQYFGPGTRLTVL.

The chain combines TRBV19 with TRBJ1-3; unclear D gene. The CDR3 loop spans 15 amino acids. V was trimmed by 7 bases and J by 0 bases, leaving 13 bases between them. Germline loops: CDR1 LNHDA, CDR2 SQIVND (reference sequence). The CDR3 region has the DNA TGTGCCAGTAACGGGCGGGCAGTCTCTGGAAACACCATATATTTT. Its protein product is CASNGRAVSGNTIYF.

V usage is TRBV4-1 and J usage is TRBJ2-5; the match to TRBD2 covers 10 bases. J lost 11 bases, V lost 1 base, and 13 bases had no gene match. Looked up from germline, CDR1 is MGHRA and CDR2 is YSYEKL. This CDR3 has 16 amino acids. This chain's CDR3 is CASSQGTPGLAGVQYF. Written as DNA, the CDR3 is TGCGCCAGCAGCCAAGGGACCCCGGGGCTAGCGGGAGTTCAGTACTTC.

The chain couples TRBV7-9 to TRBJ2-4; 11 nucleotides align to TRBD1. Germline CDR1 is SEHNR and CDR2 is FQNEAQ (reference sequence). The V and J ends lost 5 bases and 3 bases, in that order; junction bases with no gene match: 6. The CDR3 runs 16 residues. The CDR3 bases are TGTGCCAGCAGCCAAGGACAGGGGGCGAGCAAAAACATTCAGTACTTC. Translation: CASSQGQGASKNIQYF.

The genes are TRBV4-3 and TRBJ1-1, with a possible D match to TRBD1 (5 bases). Trimming pared 0 bases from V and 4 bases from J, leaving 18 bases between. CDR3 length equals 17 residues. Per the germline V gene, CDR1 is LGHNA and CDR2 is YSLEER. CDR3 sequence (DNA): TGCGCCAGCAGCCAAGAACGGAGGGCAGGGTTCGGCACTGAAGCTTTCTTT. Translated: CASSQERRAGFGTEAFF.

This clone is a singleton in its sample. The chain links TRBV2 to TRBJ2-2, with 10 bases lining up with TRBD2. Germline lookup yields CDR1 SNHLY and CDR2 FYNNEI. There are 14 residues in the CDR3. J was trimmed by 6 bases and V by 6 bases; bases with no gene match: 4. CDR3 nucleotides: TGTGCCAGCAGATCTAGCGGGAGTTCCGGGGAGCTGTTTTTT. Its protein is CASRSSGSSGELFF.